What follows is one T cell receptor beta chain and its context. The data stem from a study of blood T cell repertoires in COVID-19. Study details: Spain, Italy and the United States supplied samples that represented acute and convalescent COVID-19. The analysed material was cDNA or gDNA that came from T cells, B-cell-depleted T cells, or PBMCs.

The CDR3 is 14 amino acids. V was clipped by 4 bases and J by 4 bases, with 11 bases between them. From germline, CDR1 is ENHRY and CDR2 SYGVKD. Per the authors' pipeline: Reference gene primer amplification gave nucleated cell count estimates. The method was immunoSEQ multiplex PCR; TCRdb's version includes in-frame clones alone and lacks a portion of them. That table gives V, J and clone size, and the DNA gave D and trimming. The data show some 230,000 clones, just over 85% seen once. The chain couples TRBV10-3 to TRBJ1-3; D uncertain. This TCR came from a man aged 25 to 45 who had recovered from COVID-19. Sequencing input: peripheral blood. The CDR3: CAISGTSFGNTIYF. CDR3 DNA: TGTGCCATCAGTGGGACTTCTTTCGGAAACACCATATATTTT.